Presented here are 30 T cell receptor beta chains from one specimen sequenced in a study of shared clonotypes between healthy human individuals. Assay: immunoSEQ multiplex PCR; the TCRdb copy retains only in-frame clones and omits some. The table records 2,500,000 or so clones, around 94% of them present only once. Sequencing was done on a sample of naive CD4+ T cells sorted from blood. Stated subset: CD45RA+ positively selected. The receptors stem from a man younger than 35 in good health.

This chain joins TRBV13 and TRBJ1-1; no clear D gene. Germline V gene data show CDR1 as PRHDT and CDR2 as FYEKMQ (reference sequence). V was cut by 1 base and J by 4 bases, with 10 bases left in between. The length of the CDR3 is 14 residues. DNA of the CDR3: TGTGCCAGCAGCTTAGAGCGGGGTTTCACTGAAGCTTTCTTT. It codes for CASSLERGFTEAFF.

V and J are TRBV9 and TRBJ2-7; weak D call: TRBD1 (6 bases). Germline CDR1 reads SGDLS; CDR2 reads YYNGEE. The CDR3 extends over 15 amino acids. V lost 3 bases, J lost 0 bases, and 13 bases lay in between. CDR3 in DNA: TGTGCCAGCAGCGCCGGACAGACAAGCTCCTACGAGCAGTACTTC. Amino acids: CASSAGQTSSYEQYF.

V is TRBV7-6 and J is TRBJ1-1; D might be TRBD1 (6 bases). The CDR3 totals 17 residues. Germline CDR1 is SGHVS and CDR2 is FNYEAQ. Trimming removed 0 bases from V and 4 bases from J, with 18 bases in between. The CDR3 loop reads CASSLAFGGADSTEAFF. CDR3 in DNA: TGTGCCAGCAGCTTAGCTTTCGGGGGCGCGGATAGCACTGAAGCTTTCTTT.

The rearrangement uses TRBV5-1 and TRBJ1-1; maybe TRBD1 (6 bases). Trimming removed 1 base from V and 6 bases from J, with 13 bases in between. The CDR3 runs to 14 residues. Germline V gene sequence: CDR1 SGHRS, CDR2 YFSETQ. CDR3 residues: CASSLFTGRAEAFF. The CDR3 DNA reads TGCGCCAGCAGCTTGTTTACAGGGAGGGCTGAAGCTTTCTTT.

This rearrangement joins TRBV11-3 to TRBJ2-1; D gene uncertain. The germline V gene has CDR1 SGHNT and CDR2 YENEEA. This CDR3 region has 12 residues. Trimming shortened V by 5 bases and J by 6 bases, and 8 bases separated the two germline ends. The DNA for the CDR3 is TGTGCCAGCAGCGGCGAGCTCAATGAGCAGTTCTTC. This encodes CASSGELNEQFF.

Details on this clone: This sample includes further DNA sequences coding for the same CDR3. This chain links TRBV11-3 with TRBJ2-1; the match to TRBD2 covers 12 bases. The V gene end was trimmed by 2 bases and the J gene end by 4 bases; junction bases not matched to a gene: 0. Germline CDR1 reads SGHNT; CDR2 reads YENEEA. There are 15 residues in the CDR3. This CDR3 reads CASSLLAGGYNEQFF. The CDR3, as DNA: TGTGCCAGCAGCTTACTAGCGGGAGGGTACAATGAGCAGTTCTTC.

V and J are TRBV6-5 and TRBJ1-1, with TRBD1 matching over 7 bases. CDR1 MNHEY and CDR2 SVGAGI come from the germline V gene. V gave up 6 bases and J gave up 1 base; unmatched junction bases: 5. The CDR3 loop spans 14 amino acids. Here the CDR3 reads CASRWGQTNTEAFF. CDR3 nucleotide sequence: TGTGCCAGCAGGTGGGGACAGACGAACACTGAAGCTTTCTTT.

The V and J genes are TRBV5-1 and TRBJ2-1, with D perhaps assigned TRBD1 or TRBD2 (5 bases each). V shed 7 bases and J shed 2 bases, with 16 bases lying between them. The CDR3 length is 15 residues. The V gene's germline CDR1 is SGHRS and CDR2 YFSETQ. CDR3 nucleotides: TGCGCCAGCTCACCCCCAGGGAGAACCTACAATGAGCAGTTCTTC. Its translation: CASSPPGRTYNEQFF.

V usage is TRBV15 and J usage is TRBJ1-5; D remains unclear. This CDR3 has 14 residues. The ends were cut back, 3 bases at V and 5 bases at J, with 11 bases in the middle. CDR1 is LNHNV and CDR2 is YYDKDF in the germline V gene (reference sequence). The CDR3 region has the DNA TGTGCCACCAGCAGGACGGTGGGCGATCAGCCCCAGCATTTT. It codes for CATSRTVGDQPQHF.

The chain joins TRBV7-8 to TRBJ2-1, with 15 positions matching TRBD2. Germline assignment: CDR1 SGHVS and CDR2 FQNEAQ. J gave up 6 bases and V 5 bases, and 8 bases lay outside the gene matches. The length of the CDR3 is 17 residues. The DNA of the CDR3 is TGTGCCAGCAGCCGGACTAGCGGGGGGGCCTTTGTCAATGAGCAGTTCTTC. This encodes CASSRTSGGAFVNEQFF. Full variable domain (rest looked up from reference TRBV7-8 and TRBJ2-1): GAGVSQSPRYKVAKRGQDVALRCDPISGHVSLFWYQQALGQGPEFLTYFQNEAQLDKSGLPSDRFFAERPEGSVSTLKIQRTQQEDSAVYLCASSRTSGGAFVNEQFFGPGTRLTVL.

The genes are TRBV10-3 and TRBJ1-2, with D maybe TRBD1 (5 bases). CDR1 and CDR2 from the germline V gene are ENHRY and SYGVKD. CDR3 size: 15 residues. Trimming took 0 bases from V and 4 from J, leaving 12 bases between them. CDR3 nucleotide sequence: TGTGCCATCAGTGAGTCGATTCAAGGGACCTATGGCTACACCTTC. Protein product: CAISESIQGTYGYTF.

The chain combines TRBV6-4 with TRBJ1-2; TRBD1 is a possible D gene (5 bases). The length of the CDR3 is 13 residues. Germline values: CDR1 MRHNA, CDR2 SNTAGT. V gave up 5 bases and J gave up 6 bases, with 13 bases separating them. DNA of the CDR3: TGTGCCAGCAGTCCTGGGGGGTCGGATGGCTACACCTTC. Amino acid sequence: CASSPGGSDGYTF.

This chain links TRBV20-1 with TRBJ1-4; D is unresolved. The germline V gene encodes CDR1 DFQATT and CDR2 SNEGSKA (reference sequence). This CDR3 has 10 residues. The V end was cut by 4 bases, the J end by 15 bases, with 12 bases between. The CDR3 sequence: CSATGERMFF. The CDR3 bases are TGCAGTGCTACAGGAGAAAGGATGTTTTTT.

This clone has just a few counts. The chain couples TRBV30 to TRBJ1-6; no reliable D call. V lost 0 bases and J lost 8, with 20 bases in between. Per germline, CDR1 GTSNPN and CDR2 SVGIG (reference sequence). The CDR3 spans 17 residues. The CDR3: CAWSVRSSSSADSPLHF. The CDR3 nucleotides are TGTGCCTGGAGTGTACGGAGCAGCTCCTCCGCGGATTCACCCCTCCACTTT.

This clone has just one count. This chain links TRBV7-6 with TRBJ2-7; TRBD1 or TRBD2 may be the D gene (5 bases each). The length of the CDR3 is 14 residues. V dropped 5 bases and J dropped 1 base, with 12 bases sitting between them. CDR1 and CDR2 from the germline V gene are SGHVS and FNYEAQ. The DNA for the CDR3 is TGTGCCAGCAGCGGATACGGGGCTTCCTACGAGCAGTACTTC. It translates to CASSGYGASYEQYF.

This chain joins TRBV19 and TRBJ2-1; 7 bases line up with TRBD1. The CDR3 runs to 15 residues. Germline CDR1 and CDR2: LNHDA and SQIVND (reference sequence). J was trimmed by 4 bases and V by 5 bases; bases with no gene match: 8. The CDR3, as DNA: TGTGCCAGTAGTCACGACAGGGCGTATTACAATGAGCAGTTCTTC. Its protein product is CASSHDRAYYNEQFF.

The chain recombines TRBV5-1 with TRBJ1-6, with D tentatively TRBD1 (6 bases). The CDR3 length is 14 residues. The germline gives CDR1 SGHRS, CDR2 YFSETQ. Trimming left V 4 bases short and J 7 bases short, with 12 bases between. CDR3 DNA: TGCGCCAGCAGCAGACAGGAAACGAATTCACCCCTCCACTTT. This sequence encodes CASSRQETNSPLHF.

This clone was picked up one time. The J gene is TRBJ2-2, the V gene TRBV10-3; D is uncertain. The CDR3 contains 13 residues. Germline V lookup: CDR1 ENHRY, CDR2 SYGVKD. The V gene lost 3 bases and the J gene lost 8 bases, with 10 bases spanning the gap. The CDR3 protein is CAISDSALGELFF. The CDR3 DNA follows: TGTGCCATCAGTGACAGTGCATTAGGGGAGCTGTTTTTT.

The rearrangement joins TRBV6-6 to TRBJ2-7; the D call may be TRBD1 or TRBD2 (5 bases each). The CDR3 has 15 amino acids. Germline CDR1 is MNHNY and CDR2 is SVGAGI (reference sequence). V lost 0 bases, J lost 2 bases, and 11 bases lay in between. The DNA for the CDR3 is TGTGCCAGCAGTTACTCGTACGGGGCCCCCTACGAGCAGTACTTC. It yields the protein CASSYSYGAPYEQYF.

This chain links TRBV10-2 with TRBJ2-3; 7 bases are a match to TRBD2. The CDR3 loop spans 15 amino acids. Looked up from germline, CDR1 is WSHSY and CDR2 is SAAADI. The V and J ends lost 4 bases and 3 bases, in that order; junction bases with no gene match: 7. CDR3 protein: CASSGAGLSTDTQYF. The CDR3 DNA reads TGCGCCAGCAGTGGAGCGGGACTTTCGACAGATACGCAGTATTTT.

The chain links TRBV18 to TRBJ2-5; TRBD1 aligns across 7 bases. Unmatched junction bases numbered 3, after V lost 3 bases and J lost 2 bases. The CDR3 length is 14 residues. The germline V gene has CDR1 KGHSH and CDR2 LQKENI. In DNA, the CDR3 is TGTGCCAGCTCACCGACAGGGTTACAAGAGACCCAGTACTTC. Protein sequence: CASSPTGLQETQYF.

For this clone: At the DNA level, this CDR3 is encoded by other sequences in the same sample as well. This chain links TRBV4-3 with TRBJ2-7; D is undetermined. V lost 1 base, J lost 0 bases, and 7 bases lay in between. Germline V gene data show CDR1 as LGHNA and CDR2 as YSLEER. The CDR3 runs to 14 residues. CDR3 bases: TGCGCCAGCAGCCAAGGGTCCGGCTCCTACGAGCAGTACTTC. Protein sequence: CASSQGSGSYEQYF.

The chain has TRBV6-1 and TRBJ1-3, with D unclear. Trimming removed 8 bases at V and 2 bases at J, with 7 bases between. The germline V gene encodes CDR1 MNHNS and CDR2 SASEGT. The length of the CDR3 is 12 residues. As DNA, the CDR3 is TGTGCCAGCCGGAACACTGGAAACACCATATATTTT. Translating gives CASRNTGNTIYF.

The V and J genes are TRBV14 and TRBJ2-2, with TRBD2 matching 12 bases. The germline V gene encodes CDR1 SGHDN and CDR2 FVKESK. V dropped 4 bases and J dropped 7; count of bases not matched to a gene: 4. The CDR3 spans 15 residues. CDR3 coding DNA: TGTGCCAGCAGCCCCACTAGCGGGAGGCACGGGGAGCTGTTTTTT. Translated, it gives CASSPTSGRHGELFF.

CDR3 loop: CASRLQLGLNEKLFF. CDR3 DNA sequence: TGTGCAAGTCGCTTACAATTGGGCCTCAATGAAAAACTGTTTTTT. V and J are TRBV12-2 and TRBJ1-4; the table's D call of TRBD1 was not tested on the DNA. TRBV12-2 is labeled a pseudogene. The CDR3 has 15 amino acids.

There are a few counts of this clone. Other nucleotide sequences in the sample specify the same CDR3. The chain links TRBV5-1 to TRBJ1-1, with D unresolved. Trimming cost V 1 base and J 0 bases, with 7 bases left between them. CDR1 and CDR2 (germline): SGHRS, YFSETQ. The CDR3 is made up of 14 amino acids. The CDR3 nucleotides read TGCGCCAGCAGCTTGTCAACCATGAACACTGAAGCTTTCTTT. It is translated as CASSLSTMNTEAFF.

Points on this clone: Other DNA sequences within the sample encode an identical CDR3. The chain recombines TRBV5-1 with TRBJ2-5; 8 bases match TRBD1. Trimming took 1 base from V and 2 from J; bases not matched to a gene: 1. This CDR3 region has 14 residues. From germline, CDR1 is SGHRS and CDR2 YFSETQ. The DNA for the CDR3 is TGCGCCAGCAGCTTGACAGGGGGACAAGAGACCCAGTACTTC. Protein sequence: CASSLTGGQETQYF. Full variable domain (missing parts from reference TRBV5-1 and TRBJ2-5): KAGVTQTPRYLIKTRGQQVTLSCSPISGHRSVSWYQQTPGQGLQFLFEYFSETQRNKGNFPGRFSGRQFSNSRSEMNVSTLELGDSALYLCASSLTGGQETQYFGPGTRLLVL.

V is TRBV27 and J is TRBJ1-2; tentative D call: TRBD1 (5 bases). Between the trimmed V and J ends, which lost 6 bases and 0 bases, there was a span of 11 bases. This CDR3 is 14 amino acids long. Germline values: CDR1 MNHEY, CDR2 SMNVEV (reference sequence). CDR3 residues: CASRAQTANYGYTF. In DNA, the CDR3 is TGTGCCAGCAGAGCCCAGACAGCTAACTATGGCTACACCTTC.

With regard to this clone: At one boundary the junction diverges from the germline segment, which might be a read error. The V and J genes are TRBV2 and TRBJ2-5; possibly TRBD1 for D (5 bases). Germline loops: CDR1 SNHLY, CDR2 FYNNEI. The CDR3 spans 13 residues. CDR3 nucleotide sequence: TGTGCCAGCAGTGATATCAGGGAAGAAACCCAGTACTTC. It is translated as CASSDIREETQYF. Supplemented by reference TRBV2 and TRBJ2-5, the full variable domain reads EPEVTQTPSHQVTQMGQEVILRCVPISNHLYFYWYRQILGQKVEFLVSFYNNEISEKSEIFDDQFSVERPDGSNFTLKIRSTKLEDSAMYFCASSDIREETQYFGPGTRLLVL.

The chain couples TRBV7-2 to TRBJ2-1, with D perhaps TRBD1 or TRBD2 (5 bases each). Per the germline V gene, CDR1 is SGHTA and CDR2 is FQGNSA. V was cut by 0 bases and J by 0 bases, with 24 bases left in between. CDR3 length: 21 residues. The CDR3 protein is CASSLAQGAGPGISSYNEQFF. The DNA of the CDR3 is TGTGCCAGCAGCTTAGCCCAAGGGGCAGGGCCGGGGATTAGCTCCTACAATGAGCAGTTCTTC.